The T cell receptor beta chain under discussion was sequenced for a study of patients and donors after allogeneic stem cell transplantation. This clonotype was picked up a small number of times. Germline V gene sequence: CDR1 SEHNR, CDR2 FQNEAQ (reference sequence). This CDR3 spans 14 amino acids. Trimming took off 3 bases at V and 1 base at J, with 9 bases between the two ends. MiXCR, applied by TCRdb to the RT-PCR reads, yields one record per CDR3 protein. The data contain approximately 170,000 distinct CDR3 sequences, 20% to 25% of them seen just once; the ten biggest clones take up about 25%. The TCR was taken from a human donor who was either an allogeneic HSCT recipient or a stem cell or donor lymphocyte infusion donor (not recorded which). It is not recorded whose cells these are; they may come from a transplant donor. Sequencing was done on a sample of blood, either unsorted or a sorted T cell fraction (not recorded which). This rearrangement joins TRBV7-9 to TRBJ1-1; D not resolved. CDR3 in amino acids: CASSFGPGNTEAFF. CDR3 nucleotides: TGTGCCAGCAGCTTTGGTCCAGGGAACACTGAAGCTTTCTTT. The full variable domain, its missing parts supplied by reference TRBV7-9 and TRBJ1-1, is DTGVSQNPRHKITKRGQNVTFRCDPISEHNRLYWYRQTLGQGPEFLTYFQNEAQLEKSRLLSDRFSAERPKGSFSTLEIQRTEQGDSAMYLCASSFGPGNTEAFFGQGTRLTVV.